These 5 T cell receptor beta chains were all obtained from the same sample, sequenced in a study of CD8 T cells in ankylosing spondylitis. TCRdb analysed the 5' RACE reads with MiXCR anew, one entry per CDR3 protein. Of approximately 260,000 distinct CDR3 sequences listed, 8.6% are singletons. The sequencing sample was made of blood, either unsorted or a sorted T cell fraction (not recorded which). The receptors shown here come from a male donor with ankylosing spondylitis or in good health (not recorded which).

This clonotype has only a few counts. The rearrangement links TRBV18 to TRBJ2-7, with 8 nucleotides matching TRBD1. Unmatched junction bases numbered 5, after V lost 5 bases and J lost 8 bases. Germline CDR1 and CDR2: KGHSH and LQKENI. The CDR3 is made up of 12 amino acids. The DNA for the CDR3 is TGTGCCAGCTCATCGGACAGGGAAAAGCAGTACTTC. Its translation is CASSSDREKQYF.

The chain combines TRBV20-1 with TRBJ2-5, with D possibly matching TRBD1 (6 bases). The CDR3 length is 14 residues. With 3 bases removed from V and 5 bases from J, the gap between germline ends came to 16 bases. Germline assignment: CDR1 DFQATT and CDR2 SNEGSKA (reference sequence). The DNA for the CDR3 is TGCAGTGCTAGGCCCCCGGGACATGAGGAGACCCAGTACTTC. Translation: CSARPPGHEETQYF.

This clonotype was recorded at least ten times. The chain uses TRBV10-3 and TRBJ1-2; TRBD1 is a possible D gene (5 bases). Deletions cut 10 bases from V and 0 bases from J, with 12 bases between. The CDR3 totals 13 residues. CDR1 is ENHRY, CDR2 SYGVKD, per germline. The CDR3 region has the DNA TGTGCCACCGGGGCAGGAGCTAACTATGGCTACACCTTC. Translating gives CATGAGANYGYTF.

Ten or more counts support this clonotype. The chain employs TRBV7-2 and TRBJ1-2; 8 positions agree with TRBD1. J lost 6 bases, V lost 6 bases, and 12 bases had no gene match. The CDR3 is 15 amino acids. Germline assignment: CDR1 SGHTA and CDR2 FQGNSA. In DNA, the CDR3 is TGTGCCAGCAGAGTCCCCGGACAGGGTACTGATGGCTACACCTTC. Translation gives CASRVPGQGTDGYTF.

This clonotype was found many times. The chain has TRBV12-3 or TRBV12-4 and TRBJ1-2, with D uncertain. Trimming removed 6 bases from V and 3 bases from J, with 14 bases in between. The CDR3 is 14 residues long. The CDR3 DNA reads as TGTGCCAGCAGGGGCGGAGGAGACGACTATGGCTACACCTTC. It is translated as CASRGGGDDYGYTF.